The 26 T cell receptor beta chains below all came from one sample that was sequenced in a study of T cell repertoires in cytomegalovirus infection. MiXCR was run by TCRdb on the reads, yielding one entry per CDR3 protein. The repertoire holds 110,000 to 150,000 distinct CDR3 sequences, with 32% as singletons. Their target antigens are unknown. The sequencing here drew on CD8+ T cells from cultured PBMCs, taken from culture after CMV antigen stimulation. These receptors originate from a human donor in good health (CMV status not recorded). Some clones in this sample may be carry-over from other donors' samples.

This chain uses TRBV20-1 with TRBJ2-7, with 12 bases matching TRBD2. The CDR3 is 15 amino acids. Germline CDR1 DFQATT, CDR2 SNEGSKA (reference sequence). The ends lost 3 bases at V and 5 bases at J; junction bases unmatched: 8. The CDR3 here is CSARGLAGGADEQYF. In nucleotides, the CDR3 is TGCAGTGCTAGGGGGCTAGCGGGGGGGGCCGACGAGCAGTACTTC.

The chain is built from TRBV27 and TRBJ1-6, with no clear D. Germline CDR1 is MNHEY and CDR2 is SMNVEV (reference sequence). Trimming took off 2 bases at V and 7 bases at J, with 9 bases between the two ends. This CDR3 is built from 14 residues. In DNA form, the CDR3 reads TGTGCCAGCAGTTTACCCGGGGAGAATTCACCCCTCCACTTT. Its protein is CASSLPGENSPLHF.

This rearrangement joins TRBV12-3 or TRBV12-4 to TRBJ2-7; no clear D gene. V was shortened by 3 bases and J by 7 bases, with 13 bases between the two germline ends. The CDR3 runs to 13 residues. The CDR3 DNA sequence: TGTGCCAGCAGTTTTCTCGTGGAAGGGGAGCAGTACTTC. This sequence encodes CASSFLVEGEQYF.

The CDR3 loop is CASLGILGAFF. Here the CDR3 DNA reads TGTGCCAGCCTCGGGATATTAGGAGCTTTCTTT. This chain links TRBV7-9 with TRBJ1-1; D gene unclear. The CDR3 is 11 residues long. Trimming took 8 bases from V and 10 from J, leaving 14 bases between them. Germline lookup yields CDR1 SEHNR and CDR2 FQNEAQ (reference sequence).

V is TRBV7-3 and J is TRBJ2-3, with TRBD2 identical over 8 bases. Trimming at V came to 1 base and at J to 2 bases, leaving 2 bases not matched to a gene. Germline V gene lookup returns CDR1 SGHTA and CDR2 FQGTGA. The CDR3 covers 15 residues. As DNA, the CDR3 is TGTGCCAGCAGCTTAAAAGCGGGGGCCACAGATACGCAGTATTTT. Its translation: CASSLKAGATDTQYF.

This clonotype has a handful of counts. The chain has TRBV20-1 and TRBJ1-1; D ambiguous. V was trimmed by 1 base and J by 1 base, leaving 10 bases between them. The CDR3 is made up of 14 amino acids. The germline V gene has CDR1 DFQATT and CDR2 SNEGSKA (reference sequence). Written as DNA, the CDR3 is TGCAGTGCTAGAGGGGCATCTTGGAACACTGAAGCTTTCTTT. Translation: CSARGASWNTEAFF.

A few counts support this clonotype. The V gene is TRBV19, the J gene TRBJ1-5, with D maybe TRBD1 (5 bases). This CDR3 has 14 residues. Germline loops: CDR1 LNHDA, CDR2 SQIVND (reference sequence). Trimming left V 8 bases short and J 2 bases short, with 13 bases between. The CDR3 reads CASQGFVGNQPQHF. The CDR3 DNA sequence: TGTGCCAGTCAGGGCTTCGTGGGCAATCAGCCCCAGCATTTT.

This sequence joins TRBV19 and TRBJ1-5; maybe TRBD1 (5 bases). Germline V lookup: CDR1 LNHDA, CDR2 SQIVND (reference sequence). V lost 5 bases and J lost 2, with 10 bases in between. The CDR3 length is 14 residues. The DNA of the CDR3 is TGTGCCAGTAGTGTTCAGGGCCGCAATCAGCCCCAGCATTTT. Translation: CASSVQGRNQPQHF.

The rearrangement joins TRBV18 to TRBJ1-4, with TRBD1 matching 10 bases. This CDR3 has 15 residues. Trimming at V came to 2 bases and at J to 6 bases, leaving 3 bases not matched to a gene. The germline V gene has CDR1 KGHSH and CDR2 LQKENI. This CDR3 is CASSPEGTGDEKLFF. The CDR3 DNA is TGTGCCAGCTCACCAGAAGGGACAGGGGATGAAAAACTGTTTTTT.

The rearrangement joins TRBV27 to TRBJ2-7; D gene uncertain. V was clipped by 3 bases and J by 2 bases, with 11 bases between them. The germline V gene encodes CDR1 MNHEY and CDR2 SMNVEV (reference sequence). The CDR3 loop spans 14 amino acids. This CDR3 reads CASSLPNRPYEQYF. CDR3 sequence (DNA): TGTGCCAGCAGTTTGCCAAATCGACCCTACGAGCAGTACTTC.

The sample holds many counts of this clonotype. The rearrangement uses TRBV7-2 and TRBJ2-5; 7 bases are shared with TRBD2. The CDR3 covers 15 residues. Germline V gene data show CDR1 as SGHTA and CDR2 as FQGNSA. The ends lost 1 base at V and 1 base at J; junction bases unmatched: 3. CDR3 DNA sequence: TGTGCCAGCAGCTTAGGGGGGGGACTCCAAGAGACCCAGTACTTC. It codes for CASSLGGGLQETQYF.

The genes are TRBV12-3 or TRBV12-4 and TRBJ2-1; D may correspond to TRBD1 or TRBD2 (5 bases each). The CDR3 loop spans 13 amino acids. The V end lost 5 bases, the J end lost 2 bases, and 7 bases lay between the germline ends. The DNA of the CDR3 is TGTGCCAGCAGTCGGGACGCCTACAATGAGCAGTTCTTC. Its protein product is CASSRDAYNEQFF.

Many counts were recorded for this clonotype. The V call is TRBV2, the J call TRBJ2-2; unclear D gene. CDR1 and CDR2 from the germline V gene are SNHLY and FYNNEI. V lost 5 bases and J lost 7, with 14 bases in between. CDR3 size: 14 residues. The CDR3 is CASSRQTWLGELFF. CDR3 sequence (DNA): TGTGCCAGCAGTCGTCAAACCTGGCTCGGGGAGCTGTTTTTT.

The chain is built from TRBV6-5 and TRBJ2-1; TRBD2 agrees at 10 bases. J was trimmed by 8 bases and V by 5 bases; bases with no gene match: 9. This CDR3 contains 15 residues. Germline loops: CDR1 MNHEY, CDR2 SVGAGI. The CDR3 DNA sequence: TGTGCCAGCAGTCCTCTAGCGGGGGCTGGGGATGAGCAGTTCTTC. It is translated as CASSPLAGAGDEQFF.

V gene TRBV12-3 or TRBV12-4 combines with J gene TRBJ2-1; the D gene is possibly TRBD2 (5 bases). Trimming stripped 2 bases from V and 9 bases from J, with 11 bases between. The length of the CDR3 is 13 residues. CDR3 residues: CASSLRPAGEQFF. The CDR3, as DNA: TGTGCCAGCAGTTTAAGACCGGCGGGTGAGCAGTTCTTC.

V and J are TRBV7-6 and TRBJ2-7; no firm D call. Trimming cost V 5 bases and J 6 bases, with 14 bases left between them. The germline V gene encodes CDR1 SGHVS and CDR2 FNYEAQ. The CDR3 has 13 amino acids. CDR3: CASSLVNEVEQYF. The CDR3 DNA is TGTGCCAGCAGCCTGGTAAACGAGGTCGAGCAGTACTTC.

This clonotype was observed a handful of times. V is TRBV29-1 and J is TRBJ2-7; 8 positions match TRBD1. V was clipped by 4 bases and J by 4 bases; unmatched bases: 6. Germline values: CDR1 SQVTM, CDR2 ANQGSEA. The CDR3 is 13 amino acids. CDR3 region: CSVGTGTIYEQYF. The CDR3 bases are TGCAGCGTTGGGACAGGGACGATTTACGAGCAGTACTTC.

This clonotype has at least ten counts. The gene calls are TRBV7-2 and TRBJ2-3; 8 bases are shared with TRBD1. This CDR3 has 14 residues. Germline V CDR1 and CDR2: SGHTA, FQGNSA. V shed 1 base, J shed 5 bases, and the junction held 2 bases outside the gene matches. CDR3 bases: TGTGCCAGCAGCTTAGGACAGGGGCAAGATACGCAGTATTTT. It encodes CASSLGQGQDTQYF.

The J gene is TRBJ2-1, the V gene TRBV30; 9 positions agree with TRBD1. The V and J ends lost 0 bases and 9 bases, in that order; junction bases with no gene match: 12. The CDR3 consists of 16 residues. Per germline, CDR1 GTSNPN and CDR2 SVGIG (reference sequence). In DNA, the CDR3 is TGTGCCTGGAGTGTACGCCTGGGACAGGGTTTGGGTGAGCAGTTCTTC. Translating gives CAWSVRLGQGLGEQFF.

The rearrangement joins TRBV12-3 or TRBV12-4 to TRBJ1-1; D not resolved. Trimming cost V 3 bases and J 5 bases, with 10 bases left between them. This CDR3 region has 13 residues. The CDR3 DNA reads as TGTGCCAGCAGTTTGTTTGAGAGGACTGAAGCTTTCTTT. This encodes CASSLFERTEAFF.

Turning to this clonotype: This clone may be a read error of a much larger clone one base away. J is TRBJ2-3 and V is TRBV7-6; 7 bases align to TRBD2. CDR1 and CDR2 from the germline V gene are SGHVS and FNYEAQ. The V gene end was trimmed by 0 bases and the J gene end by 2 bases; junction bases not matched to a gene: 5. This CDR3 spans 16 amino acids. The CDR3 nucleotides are TGTGCCAGCAGCTTAGCAGCGGGGACTAACACAGATACGCAGTATTTT. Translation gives CASSLAAGTNTDTQYF.

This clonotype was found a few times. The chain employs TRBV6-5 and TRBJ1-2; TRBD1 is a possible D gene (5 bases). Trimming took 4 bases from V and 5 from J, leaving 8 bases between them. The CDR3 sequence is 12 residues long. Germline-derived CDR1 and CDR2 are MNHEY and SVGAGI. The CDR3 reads CASSSDRYGYTF. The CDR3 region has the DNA TGTGCCAGCAGTTCTGACAGATATGGCTACACCTTC.

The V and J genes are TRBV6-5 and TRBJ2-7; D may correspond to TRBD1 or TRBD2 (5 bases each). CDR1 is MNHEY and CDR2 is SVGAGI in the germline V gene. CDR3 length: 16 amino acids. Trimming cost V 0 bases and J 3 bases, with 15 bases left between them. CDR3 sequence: CASSYSGPKAGYEQYF. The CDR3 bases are TGTGCCAGCAGTTACTCGGGACCAAAGGCCGGCTACGAGCAGTACTTC.

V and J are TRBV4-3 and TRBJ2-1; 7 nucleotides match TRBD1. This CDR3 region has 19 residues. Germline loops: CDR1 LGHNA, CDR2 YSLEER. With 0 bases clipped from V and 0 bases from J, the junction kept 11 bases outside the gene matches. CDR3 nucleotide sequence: TGCGCCAGCAGCCAAGATCGCCGTCAGACAGGGAGCTCCTACAATGAGCAGTTCTTC. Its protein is CASSQDRRQTGSSYNEQFF.

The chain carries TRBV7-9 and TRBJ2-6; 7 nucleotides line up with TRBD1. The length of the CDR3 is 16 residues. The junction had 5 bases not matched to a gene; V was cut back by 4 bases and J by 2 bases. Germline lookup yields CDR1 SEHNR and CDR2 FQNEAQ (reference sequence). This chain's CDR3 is CASSSNRGPGANVLTF. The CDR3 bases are TGTGCCAGCAGCTCCAACAGGGGTCCTGGGGCCAACGTCCTGACTTTC.

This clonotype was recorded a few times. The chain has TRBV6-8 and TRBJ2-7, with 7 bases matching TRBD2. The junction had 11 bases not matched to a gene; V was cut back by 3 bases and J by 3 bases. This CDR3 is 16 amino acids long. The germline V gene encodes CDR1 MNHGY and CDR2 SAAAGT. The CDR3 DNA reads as TGTGCCAGCAGTTATCCCCAGCGGGGACCCCACTACGAGCAGTACTTC. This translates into CASSYPQRGPHYEQYF.